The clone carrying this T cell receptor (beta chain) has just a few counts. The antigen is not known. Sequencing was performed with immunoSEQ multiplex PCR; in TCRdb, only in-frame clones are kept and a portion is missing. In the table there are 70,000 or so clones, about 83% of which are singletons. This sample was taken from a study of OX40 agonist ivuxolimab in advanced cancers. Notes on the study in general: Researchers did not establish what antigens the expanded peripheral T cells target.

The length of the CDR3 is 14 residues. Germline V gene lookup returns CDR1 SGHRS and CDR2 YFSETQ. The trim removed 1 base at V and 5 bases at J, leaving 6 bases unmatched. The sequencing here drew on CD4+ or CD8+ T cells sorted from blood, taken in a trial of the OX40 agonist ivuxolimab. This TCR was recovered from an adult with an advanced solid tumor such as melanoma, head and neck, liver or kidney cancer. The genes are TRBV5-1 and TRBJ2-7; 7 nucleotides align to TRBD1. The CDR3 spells CASSLRQGVDEQYF. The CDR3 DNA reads TGCGCCAGCAGCTTGAGGCAGGGGGTCGACGAGCAGTACTTC.